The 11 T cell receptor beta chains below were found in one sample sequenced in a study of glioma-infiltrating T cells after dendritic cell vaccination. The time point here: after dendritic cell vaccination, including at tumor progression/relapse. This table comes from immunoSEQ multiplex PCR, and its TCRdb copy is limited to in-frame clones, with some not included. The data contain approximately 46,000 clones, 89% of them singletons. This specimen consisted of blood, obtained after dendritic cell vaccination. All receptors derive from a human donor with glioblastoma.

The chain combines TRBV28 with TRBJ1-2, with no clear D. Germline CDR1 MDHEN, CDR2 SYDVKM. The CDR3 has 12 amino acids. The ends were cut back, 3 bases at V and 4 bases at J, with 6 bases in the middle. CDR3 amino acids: CASSFEGYGYTF. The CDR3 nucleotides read TGTGCCAGCAGTTTTGAGGGCTATGGCTACACCTTC.

CDR3 sequence reads: CASSDQGSAGNEAFF. The CDR3 DNA sequence: TGTGCCAGCAGTGATCAGGGAAGCGCAGGGAACGAAGCTTTCTTT. This chain connects TRBV28 to TRBJ1-1, with a weak D call TRBD1 (5 bases). This CDR3 region has 15 residues. Germline lookup yields CDR1 MDHEN and CDR2 SYDVKM. V was cut by 5 bases and J by 8 bases, with 21 bases left in between.

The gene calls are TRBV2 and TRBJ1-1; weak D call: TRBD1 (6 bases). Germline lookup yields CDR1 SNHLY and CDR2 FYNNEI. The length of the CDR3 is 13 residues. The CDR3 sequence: CATGGGRNTEAFF. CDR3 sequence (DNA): TGTGCAACCGGGGGGGGGCGAAACACTGAAGCTTTCTTT.

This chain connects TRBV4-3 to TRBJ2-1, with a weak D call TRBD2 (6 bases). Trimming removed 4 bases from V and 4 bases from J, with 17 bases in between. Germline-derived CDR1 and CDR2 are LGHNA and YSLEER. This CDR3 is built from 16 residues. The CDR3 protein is CASSPDPTRGYNEQFF. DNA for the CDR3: TGCGCCAGCAGCCCTGACCCAACCCGGGGGTACAATGAGCAGTTCTTC.

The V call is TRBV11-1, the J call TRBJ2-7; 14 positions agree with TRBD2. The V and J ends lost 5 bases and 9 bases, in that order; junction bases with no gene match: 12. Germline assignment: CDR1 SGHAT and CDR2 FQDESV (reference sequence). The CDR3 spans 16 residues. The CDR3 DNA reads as TGTGCCAGCAGCATAACAGGGACTAGCGGGAGTAACGGGCAGTACTTC. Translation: CASSITGTSGSNGQYF.

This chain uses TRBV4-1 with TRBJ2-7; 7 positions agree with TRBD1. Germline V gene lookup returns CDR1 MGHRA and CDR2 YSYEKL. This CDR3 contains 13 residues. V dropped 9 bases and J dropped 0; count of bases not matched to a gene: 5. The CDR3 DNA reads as TGCGCCAGTACCAGGGGGAGCTCCTACGAGCAGTACTTC. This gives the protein CASTRGSSYEQYF.

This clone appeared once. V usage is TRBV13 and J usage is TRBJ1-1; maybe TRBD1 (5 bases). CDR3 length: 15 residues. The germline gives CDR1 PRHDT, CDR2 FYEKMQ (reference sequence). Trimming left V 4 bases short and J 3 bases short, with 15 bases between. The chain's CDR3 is CASSSMWGTHTEAFF. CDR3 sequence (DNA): TGTGCCAGCAGCTCTATGTGGGGCACGCACACTGAAGCTTTCTTT.

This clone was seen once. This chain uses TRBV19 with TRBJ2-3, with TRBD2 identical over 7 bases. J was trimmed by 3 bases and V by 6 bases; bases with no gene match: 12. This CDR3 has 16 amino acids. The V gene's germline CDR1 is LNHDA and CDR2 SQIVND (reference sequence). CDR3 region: CASSRTRTRTTDTQYF. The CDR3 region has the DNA TGTGCCAGTAGCAGGACAAGGACTAGGACTACAGATACGCAGTATTTT.

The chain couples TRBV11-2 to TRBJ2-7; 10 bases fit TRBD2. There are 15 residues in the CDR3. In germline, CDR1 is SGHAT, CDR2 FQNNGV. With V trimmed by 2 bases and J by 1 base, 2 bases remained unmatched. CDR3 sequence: CASSLPSGSSYEQYF. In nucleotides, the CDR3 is TGTGCCAGCAGCTTACCTAGCGGGAGTTCCTACGAGCAGTACTTC.

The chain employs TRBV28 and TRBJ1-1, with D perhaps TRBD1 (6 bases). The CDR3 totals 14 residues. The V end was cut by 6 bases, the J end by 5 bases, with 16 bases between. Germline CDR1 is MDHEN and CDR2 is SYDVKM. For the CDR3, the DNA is TGTGCCAGCAGCCCCCCAGGGGATCGAACTGAAGCTTTCTTT. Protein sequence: CASSPPGDRTEAFF.

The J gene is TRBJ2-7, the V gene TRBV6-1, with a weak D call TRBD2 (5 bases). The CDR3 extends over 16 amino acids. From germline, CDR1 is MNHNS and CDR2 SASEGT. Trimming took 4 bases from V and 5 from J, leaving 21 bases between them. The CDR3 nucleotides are TGTGCCAGCAGTGCACCTTCAAGCGGACGTGGAGACGAGCAGTACTTC. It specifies CASSAPSSGRGDEQYF.